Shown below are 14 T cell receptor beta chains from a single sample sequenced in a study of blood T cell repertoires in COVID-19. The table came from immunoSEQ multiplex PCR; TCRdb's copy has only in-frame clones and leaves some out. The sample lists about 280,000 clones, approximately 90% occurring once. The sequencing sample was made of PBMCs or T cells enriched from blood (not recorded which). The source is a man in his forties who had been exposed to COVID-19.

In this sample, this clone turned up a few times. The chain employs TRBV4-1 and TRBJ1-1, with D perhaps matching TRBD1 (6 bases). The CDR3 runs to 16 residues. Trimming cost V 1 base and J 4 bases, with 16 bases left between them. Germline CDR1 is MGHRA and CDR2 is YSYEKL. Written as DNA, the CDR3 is TGCGCCAGCAGCCAAGTGGCAGGGGCTAGGGGCACTGAAGCTTTCTTT. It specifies CASSQVAGARGTEAFF.

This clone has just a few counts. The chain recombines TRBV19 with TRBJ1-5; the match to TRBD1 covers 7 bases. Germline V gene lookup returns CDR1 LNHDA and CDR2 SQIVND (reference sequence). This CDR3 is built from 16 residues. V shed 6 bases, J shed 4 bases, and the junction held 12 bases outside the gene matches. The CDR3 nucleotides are TGTGCCAGTAGCAATCTTCCGGGACAGCGAAATCAGCCCCAGCATTTT. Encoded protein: CASSNLPGQRNQPQHF.

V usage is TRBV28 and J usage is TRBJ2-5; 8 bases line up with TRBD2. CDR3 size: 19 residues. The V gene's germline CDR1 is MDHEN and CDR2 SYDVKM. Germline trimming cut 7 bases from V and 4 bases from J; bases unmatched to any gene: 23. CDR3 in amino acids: CASTNPIRSSGPMRETQYF. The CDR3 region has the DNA TGTGCCAGCACCAACCCGATCAGATCTAGCGGGCCTATGCGAGAGACCCAGTACTTC.

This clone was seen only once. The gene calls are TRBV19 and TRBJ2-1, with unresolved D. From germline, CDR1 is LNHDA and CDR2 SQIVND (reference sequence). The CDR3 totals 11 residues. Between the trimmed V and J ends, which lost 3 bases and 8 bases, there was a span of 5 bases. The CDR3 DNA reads TGTGCCAGTAGTATCGTCGATGAGCAGTTCTTC. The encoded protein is CASSIVDEQFF.

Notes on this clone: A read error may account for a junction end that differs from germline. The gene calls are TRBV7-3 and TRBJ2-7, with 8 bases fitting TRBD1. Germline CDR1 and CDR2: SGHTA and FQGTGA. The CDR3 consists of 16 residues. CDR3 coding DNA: TGTGCCAGCAGCGTAACCTCCGGGACAGGTGCCTACGAGCAGTACTTC. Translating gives CASSVTSGTGAYEQYF.

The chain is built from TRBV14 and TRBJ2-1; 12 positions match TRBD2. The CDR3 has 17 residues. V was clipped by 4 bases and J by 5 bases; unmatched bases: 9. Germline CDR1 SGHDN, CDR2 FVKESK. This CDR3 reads CASSPTFLAGGHNEQFF. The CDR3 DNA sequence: TGTGCCAGCAGCCCGACGTTTCTAGCGGGAGGGCACAATGAGCAGTTCTTC.

In DNA, the CDR3 is TGTGCCAGCAGCCCTCTGGGGAGCGCAGATACGCAGTATTTT. Residues: CASSPLGSADTQYF. The chain employs TRBV9 and TRBJ2-3, with D tentatively TRBD2 (5 bases). There are 14 residues in the CDR3. The ends were cut back, 4 bases at V and 4 bases at J, with 13 bases in the middle. Germline assignment: CDR1 SGDLS and CDR2 YYNGEE.

CDR3 amino acids: CASSPGGQGAGLNGYTF. The CDR3 DNA follows: TGTGCCAGCAGTCCGGGAGGACAGGGGGCAGGTTTGAATGGCTACACCTTC. The V call is TRBV28, the J call TRBJ1-2, with TRBD1 matching 11 bases. The ends lost 5 bases at V and 6 bases at J; junction bases unmatched: 14. Looked up from germline, CDR1 is MDHEN and CDR2 is SYDVKM. There are 17 residues in the CDR3.

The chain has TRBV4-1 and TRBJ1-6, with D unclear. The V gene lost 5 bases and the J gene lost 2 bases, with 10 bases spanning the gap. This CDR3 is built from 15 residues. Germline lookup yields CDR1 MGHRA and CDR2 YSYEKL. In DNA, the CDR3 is TGCGCCAGCAGCACAGCGGGGACCTATAATTCACCCCTCCACTTT. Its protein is CASSTAGTYNSPLHF.

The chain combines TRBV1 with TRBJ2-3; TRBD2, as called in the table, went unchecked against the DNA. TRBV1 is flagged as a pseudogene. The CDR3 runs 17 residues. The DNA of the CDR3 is TGCACCAGCAGCCAAGATAGGACGGGAGGGCCAACAGATACGCAGTATTTT. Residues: CTSSQDRTGGPTDTQYF.

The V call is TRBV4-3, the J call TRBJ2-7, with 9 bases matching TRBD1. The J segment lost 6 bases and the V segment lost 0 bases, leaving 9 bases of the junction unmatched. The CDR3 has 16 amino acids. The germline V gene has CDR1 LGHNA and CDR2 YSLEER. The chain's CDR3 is CASSQEYRGPASEQYF. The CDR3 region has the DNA TGCGCCAGCAGCCAAGAATACAGGGGGCCCGCAAGCGAGCAGTACTTC.

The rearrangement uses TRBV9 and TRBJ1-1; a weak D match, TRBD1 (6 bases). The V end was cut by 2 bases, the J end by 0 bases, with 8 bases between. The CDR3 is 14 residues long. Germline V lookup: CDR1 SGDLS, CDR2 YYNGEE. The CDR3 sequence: CASSVDSMNTEAFF. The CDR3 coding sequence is TGTGCCAGCAGCGTGGACAGCATGAACACTGAAGCTTTCTTT.

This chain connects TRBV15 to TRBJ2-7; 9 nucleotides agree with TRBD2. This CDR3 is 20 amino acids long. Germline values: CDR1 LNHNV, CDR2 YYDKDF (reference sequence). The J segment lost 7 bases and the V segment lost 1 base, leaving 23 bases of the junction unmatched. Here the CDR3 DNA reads TGTGCCACCAGCAGAGGCCTAAGACTAGCGGATGTTACTACGATGGGGGAGCAGTACTTC. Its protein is CATSRGLRLADVTTMGEQYF.

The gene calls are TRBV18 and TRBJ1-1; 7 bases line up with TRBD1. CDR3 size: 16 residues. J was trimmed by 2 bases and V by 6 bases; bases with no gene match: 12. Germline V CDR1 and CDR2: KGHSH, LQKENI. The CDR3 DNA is TGTGCCAGCTCCCAGAACGGCGGACAGGCTAACACTGAAGCTTTCTTT. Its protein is CASSQNGGQANTEAFF.